This TCR beta chain was obtained from a study of T cell responses to AZD1222 COVID-19 vaccine. Notes on the study in general: Spike-specific TCR breadth and depth both grew after two AZD1222 doses. Just a handful of AZD1222 recipients tested seropositive at baseline.

Second doses were pooled across both intervals (about 4 or about 12 weeks). Profiling relied on immunoSEQ multiplex PCR, and the TCRdb table lists in-frame clones only, not all of them. Of 150,000 or so clones in the sample, roughly nine tenths were seen once. V was cut by 7 bases and J by 3 bases, with 7 bases left in between. The germline CDR1 and CDR2 sequences are MNHEY and SVGAGI. The CDR3 length is 12 residues. This clone was picked up one time. Its antigen is as yet unknown. J is TRBJ1-5 and V is TRBV6-5; no reliable D call. The TCR sequence derives from an adult who received the AZD1222 COVID-19 vaccine. Sample: peripheral blood, taken 28 days after the second AZD1222 dose. The CDR3 nucleotides are TGTGCCAGCAAGGGTACCAATCAGCCCCAGCATTTT. It codes for CASKGTNQPQHF.